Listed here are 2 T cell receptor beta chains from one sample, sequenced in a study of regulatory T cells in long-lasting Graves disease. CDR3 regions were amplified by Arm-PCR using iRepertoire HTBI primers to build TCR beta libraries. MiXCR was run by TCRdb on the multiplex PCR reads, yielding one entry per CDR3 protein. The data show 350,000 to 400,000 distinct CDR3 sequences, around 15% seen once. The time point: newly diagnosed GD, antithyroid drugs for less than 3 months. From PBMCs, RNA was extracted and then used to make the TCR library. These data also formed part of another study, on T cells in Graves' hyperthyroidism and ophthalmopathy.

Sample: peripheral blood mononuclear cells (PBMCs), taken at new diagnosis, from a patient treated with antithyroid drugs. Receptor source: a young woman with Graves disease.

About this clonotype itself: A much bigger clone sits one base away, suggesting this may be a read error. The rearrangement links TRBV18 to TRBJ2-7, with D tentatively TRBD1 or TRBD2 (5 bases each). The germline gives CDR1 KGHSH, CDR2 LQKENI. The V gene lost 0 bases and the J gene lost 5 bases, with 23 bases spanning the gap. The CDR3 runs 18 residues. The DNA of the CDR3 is TGTGCCAGCTCACCACCCACCATGGCGTGGGGGATCGTCAACGAGCAGTACTTC. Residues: CASSPPTMAWGIVNEQYF.

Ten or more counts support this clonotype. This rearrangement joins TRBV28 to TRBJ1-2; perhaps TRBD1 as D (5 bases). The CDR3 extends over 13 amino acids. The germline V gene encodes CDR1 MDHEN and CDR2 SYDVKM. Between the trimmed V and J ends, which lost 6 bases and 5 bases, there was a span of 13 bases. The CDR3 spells CASRHEGLYGYTF. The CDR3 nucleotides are TGTGCCAGCAGACACGAGGGGTTATATGGCTACACCTTC.